This TCR beta chain was documented in a study of Graves' ophthalmopathy and Graves' hyperthyroidism. In this sample, this clonotype turned up many times. Amplification from RNA transcripts yielded the TCR beta CDR3 regions. An initial RT-PCR round employing HTBI primers preceded a second-round multiplex PCR. TCRdb reanalysed the multiplex PCR reads using MiXCR and keeps one entry per CDR3 protein. The profile covers around 400,000 distinct CDR3 sequences, with 18% appearing a single time and 1.6% taken by the ten largest. The source of this sequence is a woman between 18 and 30 years old with Graves' ophthalmopathy. The sequenced sample consisted of peripheral blood.

CDR3 region: CASSYGEQRTKNIQYF. DNA of the CDR3: TGTGCCAGCAGTTACGGGGAACAGCGGACCAAAAACATTCAGTACTTC. This sequence joins TRBV6-2 or TRBV6-3 and TRBJ2-4; D is perhaps TRBD2 (5 bases). This CDR3 has 16 amino acids. V was shortened by 2 bases and J by 2 bases, with 13 bases between the two germline ends. The germline V gene encodes CDR1 MNHEY and CDR2 SVGEGT.